What follows are 26 T cell receptor beta chains derived from one specimen sequenced in a study of blood T cell repertoires in COVID-19. Measured with immunoSEQ multiplex PCR; TCRdb has only the in-frame clones, and not every one. Among some 150,000 clones listed, 84% were seen once. Sequences were obtained from peripheral blood. Receptor source: a woman aged 50 to 60 with acute or convalescent COVID-19.

V usage is TRBV6-2 or TRBV6-3 and J usage is TRBJ2-1, with D maybe TRBD1 (6 bases). From germline, CDR1 is MNHEY and CDR2 SVGEGT. Trimming left V 6 bases short and J 10 bases short, with 10 bases between. This CDR3 is built from 11 residues. The chain's CDR3 is CASSSGQEQFF. The DNA of the CDR3 is TGTGCCAGCAGCTCCGGACAGGAGCAGTTCTTC.

The chain uses TRBV3-1 (or the pseudogene TRBV3-2) and TRBJ1-2; no reliable D call. The CDR3 consists of 14 residues. CDR1 LGHDT and CDR2 YNNKEL come from the germline V gene (reference sequence). Between the trimmed V and J ends, which lost 3 bases and 2 bases, there was a span of 10 bases. CDR3 nucleotide sequence: TGTGCCAGCAGCCATAACCCGGGAAACTATGGCTACACCTTC. Translating it yields CASSHNPGNYGYTF.

This clone was counted a single time. The chain combines TRBV30 with TRBJ2-1; maybe TRBD2 (5 bases). Germline V gene lookup returns CDR1 GTSNPN and CDR2 SVGIG (reference sequence). The CDR3 spans 14 residues. The V gene lost 1 base and the J gene lost 6 bases, with 13 bases spanning the gap. The CDR3 loop reads CAWSGGGDSNEQFF. Here the CDR3 DNA reads TGTGCCTGGAGTGGTGGAGGTGATAGCAATGAGCAGTTCTTC.

The chain is built from TRBV5-4 and TRBJ2-7, with TRBD1 matching over 9 bases. Unmatched junction bases numbered 10, after V lost 4 bases and J lost 5 bases. The CDR3 has 15 residues. Germline CDR1 reads SGHNT; CDR2 reads YYREEE (reference sequence). The DNA of the CDR3 is TGTGCCAGCAGCCCCGCCGGGACAGGGTACGACGAGCAGTACTTC. It is translated as CASSPAGTGYDEQYF.

This chain connects TRBV4-3 to TRBJ2-3, with 7 bases aligning to TRBD1. The junction had 19 bases not matched to a gene; V was cut back by 3 bases and J by 4 bases. This CDR3 region has 19 residues. Germline loops: CDR1 LGHNA, CDR2 YSLEER. The CDR3: CASSHPAVGKPTGPDTQYF. The CDR3 nucleotides read TGCGCCAGCAGCCACCCCGCCGTCGGAAAACCGACAGGGCCAGATACGCAGTATTTT.

The CDR3 loop is CASSQPSGLLTQYF. The CDR3 bases are TGTGCCAGCAGCCAGCCTAGCGGACTGTTGACCCAGTACTTC. The chain has TRBV14 and TRBJ2-5; TRBD2 matches 7 bases. The CDR3 spans 14 residues. V lost 3 bases to trimming and J lost 7 bases; unmatched junction nucleotides: 8. The germline V gene has CDR1 SGHDN and CDR2 FVKESK.

The chain carries TRBV4-2 and TRBJ1-2, with D perhaps matching TRBD1 (5 bases). CDR1 and CDR2 from the germline V gene are LGHNA and YNFKEQ. V was trimmed by 1 base and J by 8 bases, leaving 14 bases between them. This CDR3 has 14 amino acids. CDR3: CASSQGDSSMGYTF. CDR3 coding DNA: TGTGCCAGCAGCCAAGGAGACAGTTCTATGGGCTACACCTTC.

The V gene is TRBV15, the J gene TRBJ1-5, with TRBD1 identical over 7 bases. The CDR3 contains 16 residues. V lost 1 base and J lost 6; bases outside the gene matches: 9. Germline V gene data show CDR1 as LNHNV and CDR2 as YYDKDF (reference sequence). The CDR3 here is CATSRGGVQGGQPQHF. The CDR3 region has the DNA TGTGCCACCAGCAGAGGGGGTGTGCAGGGGGGTCAGCCCCAGCATTTT.

This chain connects TRBV4-2 to TRBJ2-7, with D perhaps matching TRBD1 (5 bases). V lost 1 base and J lost 3, with 10 bases in between. Germline V lookup: CDR1 LGHNA, CDR2 YNFKEQ. The CDR3 is 14 amino acids. The CDR3 region has the DNA TGTGCCAGCAGCCAAGGGGGCGGCCACTACGAGCAGTACTTC. It translates to CASSQGGGHYEQYF.

The V gene is TRBV21-1, the J gene TRBJ1-1; the table's D gene call, TRBD1, was not cross checked with the DNA. TRBV21-1 is a pseudogene segment. The CDR3 is 15 residues long. CDR3 sequence (DNA): TGTGCCAGCAGCGCTTGGGACAGGGAAAACACTGAAGCTTTCTTT. This translates into CASSAWDRENTEAFF.

The chain employs TRBV5-1 and TRBJ1-1, with TRBD1 as a possible D gene (5 bases). CDR3 length: 16 amino acids. The V end was cut by 3 bases, the J end by 2 bases, with 17 bases between. Germline V CDR1 and CDR2: SGHRS, YFSETQ. CDR3 coding DNA: TGCGCCAGCAGCTGGCGGGGCAGGTCCCCTAACACTGAAGCTTTCTTT. The encoded protein is CASSWRGRSPNTEAFF. Combining the CDR3 with reference TRBV5-1 and TRBJ1-1 gives the whole variable domain KAGVTQTPRYLIKTRGQQVTLSCSPISGHRSVSWYQQTPGQGLQFLFEYFSETQRNKGNFPGRFSGRQFSNSRSEMNVSTLELGDSALYLCASSWRGRSPNTEAFFGQGTRLTVV.

This chain uses TRBV6-5 with TRBJ2-1, with 7 bases fitting TRBD1. The V gene end was trimmed by 4 bases and the J gene end by 4 bases; junction bases not matched to a gene: 7. Germline loops: CDR1 MNHEY, CDR2 SVGAGI. This CDR3 comprises 15 residues. This CDR3 is CASSSMAGGYNEQFF. The CDR3 DNA sequence: TGTGCCAGCAGTTCAATGGCAGGGGGTTACAATGAGCAGTTCTTC.

The chain joins TRBV5-4 to TRBJ1-2; TRBD1 aligns across 8 bases. The V gene end was trimmed by 4 bases and the J gene end by 4 bases; junction bases not matched to a gene: 6. This CDR3 has 14 residues. Germline V lookup: CDR1 SGHNT, CDR2 YYREEE (reference sequence). CDR3 in amino acids: CASSEGQEAYGYTF. CDR3 nucleotides: TGTGCCAGCAGCGAGGGACAGGAGGCCTATGGCTACACCTTC.

V gene TRBV2 combines with J gene TRBJ1-5, with TRBD1 matching 10 bases. The CDR3 has 15 residues. The germline gives CDR1 SNHLY, CDR2 FYNNEI. Trimming took 6 bases from V and 2 from J; bases not matched to a gene: 4. The CDR3 coding sequence is TGTGCCAGCAGGACAGGGGGCGCCGGCAATCAGCCCCAGCATTTT. This codes for CASRTGGAGNQPQHF.

This chain links TRBV12-3 or TRBV12-4 with TRBJ2-7, with 9 bases lining up with TRBD2. The J segment lost 2 bases and the V segment lost 6 bases, leaving 2 bases of the junction unmatched. The CDR3 loop spans 13 amino acids. The CDR3 DNA sequence: TGTGCCAGCAGAGTAGCGGGGGCCTACGAGCAGTACTTC. The encoded protein is CASRVAGAYEQYF.

This chain connects TRBV10-3 to TRBJ1-1, with D tentatively TRBD1 (6 bases). Trimming cost V 3 bases and J 14 bases, with 16 bases left between them. Germline CDR1 and CDR2: ENHRY and SYGVKD. The CDR3 is made up of 12 amino acids. CDR3 sequence reads: CAISETGDTGFF. The CDR3 DNA is TGTGCCATCAGTGAAACCGGGGACACAGGCTTCTTT.

The chain uses TRBV7-9 and TRBJ2-7; maybe TRBD1 (5 bases). Trimming removed 1 base at V and 4 bases at J, with 14 bases between. CDR1 and CDR2 (germline): SEHNR, FQNEAQ (reference sequence). The CDR3 runs to 15 residues. The CDR3 coding sequence is TGTGCCAGCAGCTTAGGAGCCGGACAAAATTACGAGCAGTACTTC. Translation: CASSLGAGQNYEQYF.

This clone was picked up a small number of times. The chain carries TRBV18 and TRBJ1-2, with D unclear. Trimming removed 0 bases at V and 8 bases at J, with 13 bases between. This CDR3 is built from 14 residues. In germline, CDR1 is KGHSH, CDR2 LQKENI. CDR3 nucleotides: TGTGCCAGCTCACCACCCAGGCCGGTTGGAGGCTACACCTTC. Protein: CASSPPRPVGGYTF. The full variable domain, completed using reference TRBV18 and TRBJ1-2, is NAGVMQNPRHLVRRRGQEARLRCSPMKGHSHVYWYRQLPEEGLKFMVYLQKENIIDESGMPKERFSAEFPKEGPSILRIQQVVRGDSAAYFCASSPPRPVGGYTFGSGTRLTVV.

The rearrangement links TRBV2 to TRBJ2-3; 10 nucleotides agree with TRBD2. This CDR3 has 17 amino acids. The germline V gene has CDR1 SNHLY and CDR2 FYNNEI. The CDR3 DNA follows: TGTGCTAGAGAGGGCCAGCGGGGGGGAGATCGCACAGATACGCAGTATTTT. This encodes CAREGQRGGDRTDTQYF.

The J gene is TRBJ1-4, the V gene TRBV10-3, with 7 bases fitting TRBD1. Germline trimming cut 0 bases from V and 8 bases from J; bases unmatched to any gene: 6. The CDR3 totals 15 residues. CDR1 and CDR2 (germline): ENHRY, SYGVKD. The CDR3 region has the DNA TGTGCCATCAGTGAGTCGACAGGGTCGGTAGAAAAACTGTTTTTT. It is translated as CAISESTGSVEKLFF.

V and J are TRBV28 and TRBJ1-2; D is uncertain. The CDR3 is 15 amino acids. The germline V gene encodes CDR1 MDHEN and CDR2 SYDVKM. V lost 2 bases to trimming and J lost 0 bases, with 10 bases between them. The CDR3 DNA sequence: TGTGCCAGCAGTTTAGGTCGGGGAGCTAACTATGGCTACACCTTC. Translation gives CASSLGRGANYGYTF.

CDR3 in amino acids: CASSPGHREGISEAFF. CDR3 coding DNA: TGTGCCAGCAGCCCGGGACACAGGGAAGGTATATCTGAAGCTTTCTTT. This chain uses TRBV7-3 with TRBJ1-1; tentatively, D is TRBD1 (6 bases). Germline CDR1 is SGHTA and CDR2 is FQGTGA. With 5 bases removed from V and 6 bases from J, the gap between germline ends came to 22 bases. The CDR3 sequence is 16 residues long.

The V call is TRBV6-6, the J call TRBJ1-5; weak D call: TRBD1 (6 bases). This CDR3 spans 14 amino acids. With 8 bases removed from V and 4 bases from J, the gap between germline ends came to 15 bases. The germline V gene encodes CDR1 MNHNY and CDR2 SVGAGI (reference sequence). The CDR3 reads CASALDRNNQPQHF. The CDR3 DNA is TGTGCCAGCGCACTGGACAGAAATAATCAGCCCCAGCATTTT.

This clone was picked up a small number of times. The V gene is TRBV11-2, the J gene TRBJ1-4; 8 bases align to TRBD1. Germline trimming cut 5 bases from V and 0 bases from J; bases unmatched to any gene: 5. Germline CDR1 SGHAT, CDR2 FQNNGV. The CDR3 spans 16 residues. The CDR3 loop reads CASSAGQGPTNEKLFF. The CDR3, as DNA: TGTGCCAGCAGCGCTGGACAGGGACCAACTAATGAAAAACTGTTTTTT.

The chain joins TRBV5-4 to TRBJ2-2; TRBD1 agrees at 7 bases. The junction had 7 bases not matched to a gene; V was cut back by 3 bases and J by 5 bases. CDR3 length: 15 residues. The germline V gene encodes CDR1 SGHNT and CDR2 YYREEE (reference sequence). In DNA form, the CDR3 reads TGTGCCAGCAGCTCGCGACAGGGTTCTACCGGGGAGCTGTTTTTT. This encodes CASSSRQGSTGELFF.

The chain combines TRBV7-2 with TRBJ2-6; D is possibly TRBD2 (5 bases). This CDR3 has 13 amino acids. Germline loops: CDR1 SGHTA, CDR2 FQGNSA. With 8 bases removed from V and 2 bases from J, the gap between germline ends came to 7 bases. CDR3 DNA: TGTGCCAGCGACGGGGCTGGGGCCAACGTCCTGACTTTC. The encoded protein is CASDGAGANVLTF.